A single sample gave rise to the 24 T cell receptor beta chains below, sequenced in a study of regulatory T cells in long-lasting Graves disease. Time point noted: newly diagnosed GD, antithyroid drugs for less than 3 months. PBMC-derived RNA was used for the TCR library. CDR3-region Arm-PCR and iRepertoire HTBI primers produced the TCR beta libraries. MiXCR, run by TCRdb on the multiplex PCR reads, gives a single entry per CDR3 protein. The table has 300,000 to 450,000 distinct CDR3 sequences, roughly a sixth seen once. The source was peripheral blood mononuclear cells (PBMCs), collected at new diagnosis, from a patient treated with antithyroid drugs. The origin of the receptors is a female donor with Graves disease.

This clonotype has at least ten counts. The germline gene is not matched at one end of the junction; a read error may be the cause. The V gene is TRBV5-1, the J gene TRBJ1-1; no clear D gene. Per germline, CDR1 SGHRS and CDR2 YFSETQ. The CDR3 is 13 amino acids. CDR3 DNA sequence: TGTGCCAGCAGCCTTTCCCGGGGCACTGAAGCTTTCTTT. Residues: CASSLSRGTEAFF.

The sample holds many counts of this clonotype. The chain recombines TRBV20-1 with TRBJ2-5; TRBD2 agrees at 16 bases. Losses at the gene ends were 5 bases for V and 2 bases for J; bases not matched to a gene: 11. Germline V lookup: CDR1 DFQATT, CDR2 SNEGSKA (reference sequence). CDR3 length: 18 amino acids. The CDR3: CSAGGGGLAGGGQETQYF. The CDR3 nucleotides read TGCAGTGCTGGGGGCGGGGGACTAGCGGGAGGGGGACAAGAGACCCAGTACTTC.

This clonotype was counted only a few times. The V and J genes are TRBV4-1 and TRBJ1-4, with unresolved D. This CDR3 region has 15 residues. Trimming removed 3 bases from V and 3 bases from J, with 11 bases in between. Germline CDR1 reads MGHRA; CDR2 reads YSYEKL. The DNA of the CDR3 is TGCGCCAGCAGCCACGATTACCAGCCTAATGAAAAACTGTTTTTT. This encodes CASSHDYQPNEKLFF.

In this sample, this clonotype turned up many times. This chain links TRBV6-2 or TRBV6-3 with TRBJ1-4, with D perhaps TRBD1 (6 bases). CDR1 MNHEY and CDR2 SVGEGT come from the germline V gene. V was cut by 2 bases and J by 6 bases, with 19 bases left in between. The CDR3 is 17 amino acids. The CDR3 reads CASSYASLRTEHEKLFF. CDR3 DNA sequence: TGTGCCAGCAGTTACGCCTCTTTGCGGACAGAACATGAAAAACTGTTTTTT.

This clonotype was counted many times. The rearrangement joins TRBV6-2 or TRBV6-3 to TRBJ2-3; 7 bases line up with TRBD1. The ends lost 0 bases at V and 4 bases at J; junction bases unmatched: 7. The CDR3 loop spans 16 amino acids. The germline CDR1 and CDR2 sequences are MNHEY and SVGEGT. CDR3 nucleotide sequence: TGTGCCAGCAGTTACTCGAGGAGACAGGGCGCAGATACGCAGTATTTT. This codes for CASSYSRRQGADTQYF.

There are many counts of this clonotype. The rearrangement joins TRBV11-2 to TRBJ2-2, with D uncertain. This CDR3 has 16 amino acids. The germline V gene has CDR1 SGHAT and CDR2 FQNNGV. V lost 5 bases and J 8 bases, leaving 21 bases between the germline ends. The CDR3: CASSLRPADALGELFF. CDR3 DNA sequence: TGTGCCAGCAGCCTCCGTCCCGCCGACGCTTTGGGGGAGCTGTTTTTT.

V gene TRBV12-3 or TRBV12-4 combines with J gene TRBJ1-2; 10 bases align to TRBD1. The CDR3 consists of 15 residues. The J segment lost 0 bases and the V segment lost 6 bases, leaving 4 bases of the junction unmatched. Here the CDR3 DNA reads TGTGCCAGCAGGGCCGGGACAGGGGCTAACTATGGCTACACCTTC. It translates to CASRAGTGANYGYTF.

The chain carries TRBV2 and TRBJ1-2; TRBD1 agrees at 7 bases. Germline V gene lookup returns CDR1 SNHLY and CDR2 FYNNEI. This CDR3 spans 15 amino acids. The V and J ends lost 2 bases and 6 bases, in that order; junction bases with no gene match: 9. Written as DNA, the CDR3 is TGTGCCAGCAGTGAAATGGTCAGGGGGATGGATGGCTACACCTTC. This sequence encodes CASSEMVRGMDGYTF.

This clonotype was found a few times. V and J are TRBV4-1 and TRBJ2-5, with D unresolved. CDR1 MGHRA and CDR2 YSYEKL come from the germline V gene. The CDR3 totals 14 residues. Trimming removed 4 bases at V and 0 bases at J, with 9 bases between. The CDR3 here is CASSLPHNQETQYF. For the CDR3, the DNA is TGCGCCAGCAGCCTTCCACACAACCAAGAGACCCAGTACTTC.

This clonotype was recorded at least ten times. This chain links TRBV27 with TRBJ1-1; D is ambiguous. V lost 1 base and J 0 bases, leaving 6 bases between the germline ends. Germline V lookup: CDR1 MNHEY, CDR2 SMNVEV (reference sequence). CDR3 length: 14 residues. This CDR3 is CASSLFGVNTEAFF. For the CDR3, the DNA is TGTGCCAGCAGTTTATTTGGTGTGAACACTGAAGCTTTCTTT.

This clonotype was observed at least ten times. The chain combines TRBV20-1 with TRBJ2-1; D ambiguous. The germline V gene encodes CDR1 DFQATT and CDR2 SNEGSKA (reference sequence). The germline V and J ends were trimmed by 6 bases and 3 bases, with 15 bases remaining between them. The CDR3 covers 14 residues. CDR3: CSAHPGRLYNEQFF. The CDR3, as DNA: TGCAGTGCCCACCCGGGCAGGCTCTACAATGAGCAGTTCTTC.

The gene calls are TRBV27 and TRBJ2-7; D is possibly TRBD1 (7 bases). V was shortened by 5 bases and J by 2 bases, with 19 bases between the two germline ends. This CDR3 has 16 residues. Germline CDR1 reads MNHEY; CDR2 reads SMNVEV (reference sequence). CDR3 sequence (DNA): TGTGCCAGCAGTCCTCGTCCGACAGGGACTCCCTACGAGCAGTACTTC. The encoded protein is CASSPRPTGTPYEQYF.

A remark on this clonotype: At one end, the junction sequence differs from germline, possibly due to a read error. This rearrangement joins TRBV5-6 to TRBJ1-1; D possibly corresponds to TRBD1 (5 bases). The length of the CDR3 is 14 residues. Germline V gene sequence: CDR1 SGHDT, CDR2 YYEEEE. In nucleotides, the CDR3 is TGTGCCAGCAGGCTAGGGGTCTTGAACGCTGAAGCTTTCTTT. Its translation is CASRLGVLNAEAFF.

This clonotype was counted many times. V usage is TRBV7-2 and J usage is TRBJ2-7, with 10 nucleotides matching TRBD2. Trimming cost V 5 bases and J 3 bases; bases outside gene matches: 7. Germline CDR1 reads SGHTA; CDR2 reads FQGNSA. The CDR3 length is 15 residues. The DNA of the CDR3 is TGTGCCAGCAGCCCTAGGACTAGCGGACACTACGAGCAGTACTTC. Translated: CASSPRTSGHYEQYF.

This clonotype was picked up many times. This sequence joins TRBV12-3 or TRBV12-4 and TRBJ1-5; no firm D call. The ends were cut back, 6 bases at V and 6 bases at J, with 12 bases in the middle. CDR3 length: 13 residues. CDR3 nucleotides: TGTGCCAGCAGCCAGAGCAGTGGTCAGCCCCAGCATTTT. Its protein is CASSQSSGQPQHF.

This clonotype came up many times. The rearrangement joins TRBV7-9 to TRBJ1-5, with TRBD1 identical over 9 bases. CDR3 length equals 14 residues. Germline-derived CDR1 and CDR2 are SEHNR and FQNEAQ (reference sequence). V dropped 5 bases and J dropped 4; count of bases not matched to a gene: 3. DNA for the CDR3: TGTGCCAGCAGCCGACAGGGGGGGAATCAGCCCCAGCATTTT. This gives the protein CASSRQGGNQPQHF.

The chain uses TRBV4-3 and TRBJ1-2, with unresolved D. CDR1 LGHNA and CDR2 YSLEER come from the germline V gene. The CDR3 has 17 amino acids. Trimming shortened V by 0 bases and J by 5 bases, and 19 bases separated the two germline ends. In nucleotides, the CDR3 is TGCGCCAGCAGCCAAGAAAGGTCTCACAGAGTAGGGTATGGCTACACCTTC. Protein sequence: CASSQERSHRVGYGYTF.

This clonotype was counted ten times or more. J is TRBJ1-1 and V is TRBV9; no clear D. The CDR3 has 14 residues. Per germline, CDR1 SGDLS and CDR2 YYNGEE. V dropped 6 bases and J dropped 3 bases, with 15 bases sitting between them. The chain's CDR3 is CASTVGSGDTEAFF. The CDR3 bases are TGTGCCAGCACCGTGGGATCCGGGGACACTGAAGCTTTCTTT. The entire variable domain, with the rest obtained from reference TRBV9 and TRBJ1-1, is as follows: DSGVTQTPKHLITATGQRVTLRCSPRSGDLSVYWYQQSLDQGLQFLIQYYNGEERAKGNILERFSAQQFPDLHSELNLSSLELGDSALYFCASTVGSGDTEAFFGQGTRLTVV.

CDR3 nucleotides: TGTGCCAGCAGCTCCTCGTACGGGACAGGAAGATTTGGGGAGCTGTTTTTT. It encodes CASSSSYGTGRFGELFF. The chain couples TRBV7-2 to TRBJ2-2; 8 bases map to TRBD1. Germline CDR1 and CDR2: SGHTA and FQGNSA. The V gene end was trimmed by 4 bases and the J gene end by 8 bases; junction bases not matched to a gene: 15. The CDR3 is 17 amino acids.

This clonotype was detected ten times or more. The chain's CDR3 is CASSPLTSNTGELFF. DNA for the CDR3: TGCGCCAGCAGCCCCCTTACTTCGAACACCGGGGAGCTGTTTTTT. The chain employs TRBV5-1 and TRBJ2-2; D is ambiguous. V gave up 4 bases and J gave up 0 bases, with 10 bases separating them. The CDR3 has 15 residues. Per the germline V gene, CDR1 is SGHRS and CDR2 is YFSETQ.

CDR3: CASGGLLRSSTDTQYF. As DNA, the CDR3 is TGTGCCAGCGGGGGTCTATTGCGGTCCAGCACAGATACGCAGTATTTT. The rearrangement uses TRBV6-2 or TRBV6-3 and TRBJ2-3; D may correspond to TRBD1 or TRBD2 (5 bases each). CDR1 and CDR2 from the germline V gene are MNHEY and SVGEGT. The length of the CDR3 is 16 residues. Trimming shortened V by 8 bases and J by 0 bases, and 18 bases separated the two germline ends.

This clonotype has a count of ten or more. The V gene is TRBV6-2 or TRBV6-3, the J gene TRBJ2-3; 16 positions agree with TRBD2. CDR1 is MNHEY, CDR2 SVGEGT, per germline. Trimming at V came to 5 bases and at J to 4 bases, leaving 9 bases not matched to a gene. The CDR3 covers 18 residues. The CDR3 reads CASSAGTSGRARPDTQYF. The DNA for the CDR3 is TGTGCCAGCAGTGCCGGGACTAGCGGGAGGGCCAGGCCAGATACGCAGTATTTT.

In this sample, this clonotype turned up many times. The CDR3 loop reads CASRGTGGGEKLFF. CDR3 coding DNA: TGTGCCAGCAGGGGGACAGGGGGAGGTGAAAAACTGTTTTTT. The rearrangement joins TRBV2 to TRBJ1-4; TRBD1 aligns across 11 bases. Germline CDR1 SNHLY, CDR2 FYNNEI. V was clipped by 6 bases and J by 7 bases; unmatched bases: 4. The CDR3 has 14 residues.

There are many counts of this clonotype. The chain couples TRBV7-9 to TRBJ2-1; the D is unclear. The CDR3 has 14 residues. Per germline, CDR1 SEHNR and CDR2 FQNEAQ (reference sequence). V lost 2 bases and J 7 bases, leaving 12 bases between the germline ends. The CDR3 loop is CASSLNREANEQFF. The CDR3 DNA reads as TGTGCCAGCAGCTTAAACAGAGAGGCTAATGAGCAGTTCTTC. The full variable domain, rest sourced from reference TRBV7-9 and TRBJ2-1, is DTGVSQNPRHKITKRGQNVTFRCDPISEHNRLYWYRQTLGQGPEFLTYFQNEAQLEKSRLLSDRFSAERPKGSFSTLEIQRTEQGDSAMYLCASSLNREANEQFFGPGTRLTVL.